Sequencing of this TCR beta chain was carried out in a study of T cell responses to AZD1222 COVID-19 vaccine. After removal of 3 bases from V and 10 bases from J, the junction contained 10 bases not matched to a gene. The CDR3 length is 14 residues. The germline V gene has CDR1 MGHRA and CDR2 YSYEKL. The method was immunoSEQ multiplex PCR; TCRdb's version includes in-frame clones alone and lacks a portion of them. The table has over 150,000 clones, approximately 90% seen once. V and J are TRBV4-1 and TRBJ1-1; 8 bases align to TRBD1. The source of this sequence is an adult in good health. Specimen: peripheral blood, collected on day 0 of AZD1222 vaccination. The DNA of the CDR3 is TGCGCCAGCAGCCACGGGACAGGCGATCTGGGAGCTTTCTTT. It encodes CASSHGTGDLGAFF.